This TCR beta chain was obtained from a study of blood T cell repertoires in COVID-19. Authors' processing steps: Estimated nucleated cell counts came from reference gene primer amplification. The data were produced by immunoSEQ multiplex PCR, yet TCRdb's version contains in-frame clones alone and is incomplete. That table supplies the V and J calls and clone size; D and trimming were determined from the DNA. The sample has about 270,000 clones, around 85% seen once. This CDR3 comprises 16 residues. The TCR originated in a human donor with COVID-19, enrolled during active disease. The donor label of this sample is uncertain. Sequenced sample: peripheral blood. The genes are TRBV21-1 and TRBJ1-6; TRBD1 was called by the table and not checked on the DNA. TRBV21-1 represents a pseudogene. CDR3 in DNA: TGTGCCAGCAGCACTCCGGCCGCAGGGTGGGATTCACCCCTCCACTTT. Its translation is CASSTPAAGWDSPLHF.